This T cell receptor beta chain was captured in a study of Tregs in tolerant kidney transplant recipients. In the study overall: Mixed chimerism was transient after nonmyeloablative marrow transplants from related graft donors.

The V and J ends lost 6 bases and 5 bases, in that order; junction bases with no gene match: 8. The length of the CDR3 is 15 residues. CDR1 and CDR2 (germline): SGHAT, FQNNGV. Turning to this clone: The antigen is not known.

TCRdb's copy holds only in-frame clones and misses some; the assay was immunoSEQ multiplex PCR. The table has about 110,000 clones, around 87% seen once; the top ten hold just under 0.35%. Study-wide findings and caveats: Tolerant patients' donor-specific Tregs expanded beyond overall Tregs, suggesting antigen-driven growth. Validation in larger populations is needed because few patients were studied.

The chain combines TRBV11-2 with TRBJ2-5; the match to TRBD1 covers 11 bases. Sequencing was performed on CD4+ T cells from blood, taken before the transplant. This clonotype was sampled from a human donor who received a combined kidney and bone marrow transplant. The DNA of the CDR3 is TGTGCCAGCAGTCTTGGACAGGGGGCATGGGAGACCCAGTACTTC. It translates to CASSLGQGAWETQYF.